This passage covers 21 T cell receptor beta chains from one sample sequenced in a study of blood T cell repertoires in COVID-19. Generated by immunoSEQ multiplex PCR, the TCRdb table keeps only in-frame clones and is missing some. Seen here are 150,000 to 200,000 clones, 80% to 85% observed once, and the top ten hold around 6.3%. The sequencing input was peripheral blood. These receptors were taken from a woman in her forties with COVID-19, enrolled during active disease.

This clone showed up just a few times. The chain recombines TRBV5-1 with TRBJ2-5, with D uncertain. Trimming removed 1 base from V and 3 bases from J, with 7 bases in between. The CDR3 has 13 residues. Germline V gene data show CDR1 as SGHRS and CDR2 as YFSETQ. CDR3 sequence: CASSLNSKETQYF. The CDR3 nucleotides are TGCGCCAGCAGCTTGAATAGTAAAGAGACCCAGTACTTC.

This chain uses TRBV6-5 with TRBJ1-4; TRBD1 matches 8 bases. Unmatched junction bases numbered 9, after V lost 7 bases and J lost 8 bases. Germline assignment: CDR1 MNHEY and CDR2 SVGAGI. The CDR3 loop spans 14 amino acids. The CDR3 nucleotides read TGTGCCAGCACTTTTGCCAGGGGGCAGGAAAAACTGTTTTTT. Encoded protein: CASTFARGQEKLFF.

This chain links TRBV2 with TRBJ1-1; D gene ambiguous. The germline V and J ends were trimmed by 4 bases and 7 bases, with 10 bases remaining between them. The CDR3 length is 12 residues. Per germline, CDR1 SNHLY and CDR2 FYNNEI. CDR3 coding DNA: TGTGCCAGCAGTGGCGCGGGGAATGAAGCTTTCTTT. Protein product: CASSGAGNEAFF.

For this clone: This sample also contains other DNA sequences that code for the same CDR3. This chain uses TRBV4-1 with TRBJ1-5, with D unclear. This CDR3 comprises 16 residues. The germline CDR1 and CDR2 sequences are MGHRA and YSYEKL. V lost 0 bases to trimming and J lost 0 bases, with 9 bases between them. For the CDR3, the DNA is TGCGCCAGCAGCCAAGATCCGGGAAATAGCAATCAGCCCCAGCATTTT. It is translated as CASSQDPGNSNQPQHF.

This clone was observed a few times. The chain joins TRBV28 to TRBJ2-7, with 10 bases that match TRBD1. V lost 6 bases and J lost 5; bases outside the gene matches: 4. The CDR3 is made up of 13 amino acids. In germline, CDR1 is MDHEN, CDR2 SYDVKM. CDR3 sequence reads: CASSPGQGNEQYF. The CDR3 DNA reads TGTGCCAGCAGCCCGGGACAGGGGAACGAGCAGTACTTC.

V is TRBV5-1 and J is TRBJ1-5, with 10 bases fitting TRBD1. The CDR3 covers 17 residues. CDR1 is SGHRS, CDR2 YFSETQ, per germline. The trim removed 3 bases at V and 0 bases at J, leaving 6 bases unmatched. The CDR3 protein is CASSWTGGPYSNQPQHF. The CDR3 DNA reads TGCGCCAGCAGCTGGACAGGGGGGCCTTATAGCAATCAGCCCCAGCATTTT.

The gene calls are TRBV7-6 and TRBJ1-5, with D possibly TRBD1 on 5 matching bases. The CDR3 totals 14 residues. V gave up 2 bases and J gave up 2 bases, with 7 bases separating them. The V gene's germline CDR1 is SGHVS and CDR2 FNYEAQ. The CDR3 DNA follows: TGTGCCAGCAGCTTACAGGGTGGCAATCAGCCCCAGCATTTT. Residues: CASSLQGGNQPQHF.

This chain links TRBV27 with TRBJ2-1, with 10 bases identical to TRBD2. Germline V lookup: CDR1 MNHEY, CDR2 SMNVEV (reference sequence). The CDR3 length is 16 residues. V was clipped by 6 bases and J by 0 bases; unmatched bases: 5. The CDR3 DNA reads TGTGCCAGCAGGGGACTAGCGCCAGACTCCTACAATGAGCAGTTCTTC. This translates into CASRGLAPDSYNEQFF.

V gene TRBV6-5 combines with J gene TRBJ2-3; no reliable D call. The germline V gene encodes CDR1 MNHEY and CDR2 SVGAGI. The CDR3 contains 13 residues. The ends were cut back, 2 bases at V and 5 bases at J, with 8 bases in the middle. The CDR3 here is CASSYPPLDTQYF. The CDR3 nucleotides are TGTGCCAGCAGTTACCCCCCTTTAGATACGCAGTATTTT.

This clone was seen a handful of times. The J gene is TRBJ2-2, the V gene TRBV7-3; a possible D gene is TRBD1 (7 bases). Germline assignment: CDR1 SGHTA and CDR2 FQGTGA. Trimming took 7 bases from V and 5 from J, leaving 14 bases between them. The length of the CDR3 is 14 residues. The chain's CDR3 is CASTGQTSTGELFF. CDR3 sequence (DNA): TGTGCCAGCACGGGACAGACTAGTACCGGGGAGCTGTTTTTT.

The genes are TRBV9 and TRBJ2-7, with 10 bases aligning to TRBD2. The CDR3 has 16 amino acids. V lost 0 bases and J lost 6; bases outside the gene matches: 9. The germline V gene encodes CDR1 SGDLS and CDR2 YYNGEE. The DNA of the CDR3 is TGTGCCAGCAGCGTAGAAGGTGTCCTAGCGGGAGCCGAGCAGTACTTC. This translates into CASSVEGVLAGAEQYF.

V and J are TRBV29-1 and TRBJ1-2; D gene unclear. V dropped 3 bases and J dropped 5 bases, with 4 bases sitting between them. The CDR3 sequence is 10 residues long. Germline CDR1 and CDR2: SQVTM and ANQGSEA. The CDR3 bases are TGCAGCGTTGACGGTTATGGCTACACCTTC. Translation gives CSVDGYGYTF.

This clone appeared a few times. The gene calls are TRBV25-1 and TRBJ1-1; D is undetermined. The germline V and J ends were trimmed by 0 bases and 6 bases, with 14 bases remaining between them. This CDR3 is 15 amino acids long. Germline values: CDR1 MGHDK, CDR2 SYGVNS. The CDR3: CASSEYSGWASEAFF. In DNA, the CDR3 is TGTGCCAGCAGTGAATACTCGGGGTGGGCGTCTGAAGCTTTCTTT.

The gene calls are TRBV19 and TRBJ2-2, with no clear D. Trimming pared 2 bases from V and 1 base from J, leaving 8 bases between. The CDR3 loop spans 15 amino acids. From germline, CDR1 is LNHDA and CDR2 SQIVND (reference sequence). The DNA of the CDR3 is TGTGCCAGTAGTATATGGCACCGGAACACCGGGGAGCTGTTTTTT. As protein: CASSIWHRNTGELFF.

This chain joins TRBV7-3 and TRBJ2-2; TRBD2 aligns across 9 bases. The germline CDR1 and CDR2 sequences are SGHTA and FQGTGA. V trimming: 3 bases; J trimming: 6 bases; junction bases outside the gene matches: 8. CDR3 length: 16 amino acids. CDR3: CASSLIAGDGAGELFF. The CDR3 DNA reads TGTGCCAGCAGCTTGATAGCGGGAGACGGCGCCGGGGAGCTGTTTTTT. Full variable domain (rest looked up from reference TRBV7-3 and TRBJ2-2): GAGVSQTPSNKVTEKGKYVELRCDPISGHTALYWYRQSLGQGPEFLIYFQGTGAADDSGLPNDRFFAVRPEGSVSTLKIQRTERGDSAVYLCASSLIAGDGAGELFFGEGSRLTVL.

V and J are TRBV7-9 and TRBJ1-3; 9 bases match TRBD1. CDR1 is SEHNR and CDR2 is FQNEAQ in the germline V gene (reference sequence). CDR3 length: 15 amino acids. Trimming removed 3 bases from V and 4 bases from J; junction bases left unmatched: 4. The CDR3 region has the DNA TGTGCCAGCAGCTTTCACAGGGGGCGAGGAAACACCATATATTTT. This codes for CASSFHRGRGNTIYF.

The genes are TRBV4-1 and TRBJ1-1; possible D gene TRBD1, 6 bases. Deletions cut 4 bases from V and 5 bases from J, with 14 bases between. Germline V gene data show CDR1 as MGHRA and CDR2 as YSYEKL. The CDR3 extends over 14 amino acids. CDR3 nucleotide sequence: TGCGCCAGCAGCCCGACTGAGGGGGTAACTGAAGCTTTCTTT. Its translation is CASSPTEGVTEAFF.

The chain has TRBV3-1 (or the pseudogene TRBV3-2) and TRBJ1-2, with D maybe TRBD1 (6 bases). Trimming shortened V by 0 bases and J by 0 bases, and 8 bases separated the two germline ends. Germline values: CDR1 LGHDT, CDR2 YNNKEL (reference sequence). This CDR3 is built from 15 residues. This chain's CDR3 is CASSQEWTANYGYTF. The CDR3 DNA follows: TGTGCCAGCAGCCAAGAGTGGACAGCTAACTATGGCTACACCTTC.

J is TRBJ1-4 and V is TRBV5-1; D call uncertain. V dropped 1 base and J dropped 5 bases, with 12 bases sitting between them. Germline V gene sequence: CDR1 SGHRS, CDR2 YFSETQ. This CDR3 has 15 residues. In nucleotides, the CDR3 is TGCGCCAGCAGCTTGTCCTGGGCCTACAATGAAAAACTGTTTTTT. As protein: CASSLSWAYNEKLFF.

The rearrangement uses TRBV7-3 and TRBJ2-5, with TRBD2 matching over 8 bases. This CDR3 contains 15 residues. The junction had 6 bases not matched to a gene; V was cut back by 1 base and J by 5 bases. The V gene's germline CDR1 is SGHTA and CDR2 FQGTGA. The CDR3 sequence: CASSLNGAGDETQYF. In DNA, the CDR3 is TGTGCCAGCAGCTTAAACGGAGCGGGAGATGAGACCCAGTACTTC.

The CDR3 loop reads CASSLIVGGNTEAFF. The CDR3 DNA sequence: TGCGCCAGCAGCTTGATTGTCGGAGGGAACACTGAAGCTTTCTTT. V gene TRBV5-1 combines with J gene TRBJ1-1; no clear D. The ends were cut back, 1 base at V and 1 base at J, with 11 bases in the middle. This CDR3 contains 15 residues. Germline CDR1 reads SGHRS; CDR2 reads YFSETQ. The whole variable domain, filled in from reference TRBV5-1 and TRBJ1-1, reads KAGVTQTPRYLIKTRGQQVTLSCSPISGHRSVSWYQQTPGQGLQFLFEYFSETQRNKGNFPGRFSGRQFSNSRSEMNVSTLELGDSALYLCASSLIVGGNTEAFFGQGTRLTVV.